The clone carrying this T cell receptor (beta chain) has a count of ten or more. Its antigen is currently unknown. Using a constant-region primer together with ProtoScript II reverse transcriptase, TCR beta cDNA was made from 500 ng of total RNA. Sequencing libraries for TCR beta derived from three nested multiplex PCR rounds that used slightly modified ARM-PCR. Each CDR3 protein is one row after TCRdb ran MiXCR on the multiplex PCR reads. The sample lists about 120,000 distinct CDR3 sequences, around 70% occurring once. The data were taken from a study of tumor-infiltrating lymphocytes in primary liver carcinoma. Study-wide results and caveats: Pairs of tumor regions overlapped more than tumor-adjacent and tumor-blood pairs did. When set against blood, tumors had a significantly higher top-250-clone fraction (p = 0.039).

Unsorted bulk tissue (20-30 mg) underwent RNA and DNA co-extraction. Input material: tumor-adjacent normal liver tissue. This receptor was taken from an older woman with primary liver carcinoma and hepatitis B virus infection.

Here the CDR3 reads CSVEDRGGRTEAFF. The CDR3 bases are TGCAGCGTTGAAGATCGGGGGGGGCGCACTGAAGCTTTCTTT. The chain uses TRBV29-1 and TRBJ1-1; D is perhaps TRBD1 (6 bases). The CDR3 covers 14 residues. Trimming removed 0 bases at V and 4 bases at J, with 12 bases between. The germline CDR1 and CDR2 sequences are SQVTM and ANQGSEA.